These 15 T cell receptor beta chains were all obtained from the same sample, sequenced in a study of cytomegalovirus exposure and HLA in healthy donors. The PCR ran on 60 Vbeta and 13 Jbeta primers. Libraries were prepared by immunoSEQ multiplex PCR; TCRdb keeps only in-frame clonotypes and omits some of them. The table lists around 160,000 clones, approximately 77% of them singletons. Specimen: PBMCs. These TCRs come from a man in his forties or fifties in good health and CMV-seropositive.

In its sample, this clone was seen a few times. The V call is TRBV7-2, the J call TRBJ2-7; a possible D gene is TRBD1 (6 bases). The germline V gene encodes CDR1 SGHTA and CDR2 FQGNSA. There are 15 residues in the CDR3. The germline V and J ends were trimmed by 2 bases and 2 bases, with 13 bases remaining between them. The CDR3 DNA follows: TGTGCCAGCAGCTTAAACCAGGGGACCACCTACGAGCAGTACTTC. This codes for CASSLNQGTTYEQYF.

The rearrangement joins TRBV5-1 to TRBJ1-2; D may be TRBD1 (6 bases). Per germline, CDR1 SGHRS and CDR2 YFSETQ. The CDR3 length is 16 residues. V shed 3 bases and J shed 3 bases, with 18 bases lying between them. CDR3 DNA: TGCGCCAGCAGCTGGGGGATAGAGACAGGCTACTATGGCTACACCTTC. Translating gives CASSWGIETGYYGYTF.

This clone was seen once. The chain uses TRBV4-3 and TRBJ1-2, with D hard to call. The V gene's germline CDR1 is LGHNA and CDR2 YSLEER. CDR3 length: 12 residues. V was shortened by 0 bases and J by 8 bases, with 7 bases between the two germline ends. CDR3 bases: TGCGCCAGCAGCCAAGATATGGGCGGCTACACCTTC. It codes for CASSQDMGGYTF.

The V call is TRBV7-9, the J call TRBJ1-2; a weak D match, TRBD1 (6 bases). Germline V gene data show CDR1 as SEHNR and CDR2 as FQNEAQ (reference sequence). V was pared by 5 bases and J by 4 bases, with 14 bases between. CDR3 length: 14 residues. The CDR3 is CASSPQQGSYGYTF. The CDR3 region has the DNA TGTGCCAGCAGCCCACAACAGGGATCCTATGGCTACACCTTC.

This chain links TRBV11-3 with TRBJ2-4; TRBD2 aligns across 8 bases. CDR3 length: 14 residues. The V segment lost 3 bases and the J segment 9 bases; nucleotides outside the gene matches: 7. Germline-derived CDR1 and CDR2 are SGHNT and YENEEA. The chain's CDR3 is CASSLSGGGGIQYF. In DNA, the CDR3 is TGTGCCAGCAGCTTGTCGGGGGGGGGTGGCATTCAGTACTTC.

The CDR3 sequence: CASRVGPGGGPLHF. CDR3 in DNA: TGTGCCAGCAGGGTGGGACCGGGAGGAGGACCCCTCCACTTT. The chain has TRBV6-1 and TRBJ1-6, with a possible D match to TRBD1 (5 bases). The V and J ends lost 6 bases and 12 bases respectively, with 18 bases between them. CDR1 is MNHNS and CDR2 is SASEGT in the germline V gene. CDR3 length: 14 amino acids.

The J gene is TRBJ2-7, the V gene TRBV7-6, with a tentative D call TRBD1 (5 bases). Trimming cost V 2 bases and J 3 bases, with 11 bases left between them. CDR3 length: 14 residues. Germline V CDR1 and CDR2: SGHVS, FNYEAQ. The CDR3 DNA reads TGTGCCAGCAGCTTAACAGCCAGGGTCTACGAGCAGTACTTC. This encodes CASSLTARVYEQYF.

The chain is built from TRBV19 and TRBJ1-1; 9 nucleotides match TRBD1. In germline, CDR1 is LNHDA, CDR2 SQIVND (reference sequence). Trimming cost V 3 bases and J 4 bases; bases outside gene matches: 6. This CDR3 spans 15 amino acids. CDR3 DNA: TGTGCCAGTAGTATCTCTGGGACAGGGACCACTGAAGCTTTCTTT. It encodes CASSISGTGTTEAFF.

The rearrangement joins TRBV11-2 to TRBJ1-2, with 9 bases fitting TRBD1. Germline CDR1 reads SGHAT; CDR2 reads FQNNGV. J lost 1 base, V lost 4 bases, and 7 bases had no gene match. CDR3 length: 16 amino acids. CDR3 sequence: CASSSRTGASNYGYTF. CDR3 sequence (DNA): TGTGCCAGCAGCTCCAGGACAGGGGCCAGTAACTATGGCTACACCTTC.

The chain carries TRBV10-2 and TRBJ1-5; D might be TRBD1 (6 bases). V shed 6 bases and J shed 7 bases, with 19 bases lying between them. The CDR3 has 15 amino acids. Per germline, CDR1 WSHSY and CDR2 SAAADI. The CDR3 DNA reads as TGCGCCAGCAGATCTACTCAAGGGCAGGGGCAGCCCCAGCATTTT. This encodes CASRSTQGQGQPQHF.

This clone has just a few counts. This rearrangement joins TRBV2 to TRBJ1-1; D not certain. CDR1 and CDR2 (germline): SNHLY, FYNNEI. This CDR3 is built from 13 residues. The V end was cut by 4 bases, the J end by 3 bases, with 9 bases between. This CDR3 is CASSGQGDTEAFF. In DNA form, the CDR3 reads TGTGCCAGCAGTGGCCAAGGAGACACTGAAGCTTTCTTT.

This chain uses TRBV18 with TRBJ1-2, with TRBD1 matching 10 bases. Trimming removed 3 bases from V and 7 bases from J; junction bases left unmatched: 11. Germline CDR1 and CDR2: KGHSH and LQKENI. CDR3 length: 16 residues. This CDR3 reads CASSPTGGRNIIGYTF. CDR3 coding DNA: TGTGCCAGCTCACCGACAGGGGGCAGGAACATCATTGGCTACACCTTC.

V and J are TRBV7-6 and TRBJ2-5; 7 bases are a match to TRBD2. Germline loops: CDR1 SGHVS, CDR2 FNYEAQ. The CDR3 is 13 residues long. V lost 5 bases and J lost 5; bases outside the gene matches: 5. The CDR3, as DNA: TGTGCCAGCAGCCCGGGGGAGGGGGAGACCCAGTACTTC. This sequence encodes CASSPGEGETQYF.

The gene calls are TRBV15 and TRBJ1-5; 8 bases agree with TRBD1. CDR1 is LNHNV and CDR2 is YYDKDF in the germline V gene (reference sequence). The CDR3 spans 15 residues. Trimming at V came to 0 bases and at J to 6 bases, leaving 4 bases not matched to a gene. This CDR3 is CATSRDRGQGQPQHF. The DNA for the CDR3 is TGTGCCACCAGCAGAGACAGGGGGCAGGGTCAGCCCCAGCATTTT.

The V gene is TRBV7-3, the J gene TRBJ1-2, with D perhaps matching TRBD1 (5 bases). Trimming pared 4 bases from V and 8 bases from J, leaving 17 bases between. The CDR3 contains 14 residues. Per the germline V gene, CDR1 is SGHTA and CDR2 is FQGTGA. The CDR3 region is CASSSPAGRSGYTF. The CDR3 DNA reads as TGTGCCAGCAGCTCCCCCGCAGGGAGGTCCGGCTACACCTTC.